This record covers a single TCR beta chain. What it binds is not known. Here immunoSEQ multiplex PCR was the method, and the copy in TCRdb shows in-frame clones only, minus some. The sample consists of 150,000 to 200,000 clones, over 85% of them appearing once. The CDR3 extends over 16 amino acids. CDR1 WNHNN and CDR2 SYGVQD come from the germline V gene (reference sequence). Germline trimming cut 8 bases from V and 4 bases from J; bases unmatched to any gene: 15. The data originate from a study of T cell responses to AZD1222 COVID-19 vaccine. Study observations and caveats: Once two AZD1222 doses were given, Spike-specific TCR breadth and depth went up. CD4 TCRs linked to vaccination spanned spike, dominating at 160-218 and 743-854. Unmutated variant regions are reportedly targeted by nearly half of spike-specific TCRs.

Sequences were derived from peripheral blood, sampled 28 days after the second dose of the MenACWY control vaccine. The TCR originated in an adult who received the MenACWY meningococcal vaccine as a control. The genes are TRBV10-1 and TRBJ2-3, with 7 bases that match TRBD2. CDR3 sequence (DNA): TGCGCCAGCTCATGGGGCGGGAGTCGTTTTGCAGATACGCAGTATTTT. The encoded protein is CASSWGGSRFADTQYF.